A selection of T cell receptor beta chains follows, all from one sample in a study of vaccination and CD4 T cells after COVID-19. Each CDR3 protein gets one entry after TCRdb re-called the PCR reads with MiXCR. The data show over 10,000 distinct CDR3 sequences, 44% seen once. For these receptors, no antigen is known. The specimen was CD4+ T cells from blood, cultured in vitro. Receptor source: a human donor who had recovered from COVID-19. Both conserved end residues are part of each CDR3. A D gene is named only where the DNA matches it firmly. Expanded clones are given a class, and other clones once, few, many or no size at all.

cdr3_aa: CASSLSSVTGELFF
cdr3_nt: TGTGCCAGCAGTTTATCGAGTGTCACCGGGGAGCTGTTTTTT
j_call: TRBJ2-2
v_call: TRBV27
clone_size: -
d_call: -

cdr3_aa: CASSYAVGDNQPQHF
cdr3_nt: TGTGCCAGCAGCTACGCCGTAGGGGATAATCAGCCCCAGCATTTT
j_call: TRBJ1-5
v_call: TRBV7-2
clone_size: -
d_call: -

cdr3_aa: CASSLGEFTDTQYF
cdr3_nt: TGCGCCAGCAGCTTGGGAGAATTCACAGATACGCAGTATTTT
j_call: TRBJ2-3
v_call: TRBV5-1
clone_size: -
d_call: -

cdr3_aa: CATSREAAGLAFNEQYF
cdr3_nt: TGTGCCACCAGCAGAGAGGCAGCTGGACTAGCGTTTAACGAGCAGTACTTC
j_call: TRBJ2-7
v_call: TRBV15
clone_size: -
d_call: TRBD2

cdr3_aa: CASTGNEETQYF
cdr3_nt: TGTGCCAGCACAGGGAATGAAGAGACCCAGTACTTC
j_call: TRBJ2-5
v_call: TRBV27
clone_size: few
d_call: -

cdr3_aa: CASSFVTAGAPETQYF
cdr3_nt: TGTGCCAGCAGTTTCGTAACGGCAGGGGCCCCTGAGACCCAGTACTTC
j_call: TRBJ2-5
v_call: TRBV28
clone_size: -
d_call: -

cdr3_aa: CASSSGQGLTYEQYF
cdr3_nt: TGTGCCAGCAGTTCGGGACAGGGCTTGACCTACGAGCAGTACTTC
j_call: TRBJ2-7
v_call: TRBV12-3/TRBV12-4
clone_size: -
d_call: TRBD1

cdr3_aa: CSAHEGGQNTGELFF
cdr3_nt: TGCAGTGCTCACGAAGGGGGACAAAACACCGGGGAGCTGTTTTTT
j_call: TRBJ2-2
v_call: TRBV20-1
clone_size: few
d_call: -

cdr3_aa: CASSPFPGGVNQYF
cdr3_nt: TGTGCCAGCAGCCCATTCCCAGGGGGCGTTAATCAGTATTTT
j_call: TRBJ2-3
v_call: TRBV6-1
clone_size: -
d_call: TRBD1

cdr3_aa: CASSYLASGDTDTQYF
cdr3_nt: TGTGCCAGCAGTTACCTGGCTAGCGGGGATACAGATACGCAGTATTTT
j_call: TRBJ2-3
v_call: TRBV6-2/TRBV6-3
clone_size: -
d_call: TRBD2

cdr3_aa: CASSPLPSGFPLHF
cdr3_nt: TGTGCCAGCAGCCCCTTACCATCCGGTTTCCCCCTCCACTTT
j_call: TRBJ1-6
v_call: TRBV7-2
clone_size: -
d_call: -

cdr3_aa: CARRQGGHEQFF
cdr3_nt: TGTGCCAGAAGACAGGGGGGCCATGAGCAGTTCTTC
j_call: TRBJ2-1
v_call: TRBV2
clone_size: -
d_call: TRBD1

cdr3_aa: CASSLFQGSLAGELFF
cdr3_nt: TGTGCCAGCAGCTTATTCCAGGGAAGTTTGGCCGGGGAGCTGTTTTTT
j_call: TRBJ2-2
v_call: TRBV7-2
clone_size: -
d_call: -

cdr3_aa: CAIGRGRTGAQETQYF
cdr3_nt: TGTGCCATCGGAAGAGGGAGAACAGGGGCCCAAGAGACCCAGTACTTC
j_call: TRBJ2-5
v_call: TRBV6-2/TRBV6-3
clone_size: -
d_call: TRBD1

cdr3_aa: CASSYGISGANVLTF
cdr3_nt: TGTGCCAGCAGTTACGGGATCTCTGGGGCCAACGTCCTGACTTTC
j_call: TRBJ2-6
v_call: TRBV6-2/TRBV6-3
clone_size: -
d_call: -

cdr3_aa: CASRDSTGSGQYF
cdr3_nt: TGTGCCAGCAGGGATTCAACGGGTTCTGGGCAGTACTTC
j_call: TRBJ2-7
v_call: TRBV7-9
clone_size: few
d_call: -

cdr3_aa: CASSLEQGNTEAFF
cdr3_nt: TGTGCCAGCAGCTTGGAACAGGGGAACACTGAAGCTTTCTTT
j_call: TRBJ1-1
v_call: TRBV5-8
clone_size: -
d_call: -

cdr3_aa: CASSGEGSGNQPQHF
cdr3_nt: TGTGCCAGCAGTGGCGAGGGCAGCGGCAATCAGCCCCAGCATTTT
j_call: TRBJ1-5
v_call: TRBV28
clone_size: -
d_call: -

cdr3_aa: CASSYRGPDYGYTF
cdr3_nt: TGTGCCAGCAGTTACAGGGGGCCTGACTATGGCTACACCTTC
j_call: TRBJ1-2
v_call: TRBV6-2/TRBV6-3
clone_size: -
d_call: TRBD1

cdr3_aa: CSASSPGRINQPQHF
cdr3_nt: TGCAGTGCTAGCAGCCCCGGACGTATCAATCAGCCCCAGCATTTT
j_call: TRBJ1-5
v_call: TRBV20-1
clone_size: few
d_call: -

cdr3_aa: CASSPWTGGQETQYF
cdr3_nt: TGCGCCAGCAGCCCCTGGACAGGGGGGCAAGAGACCCAGTACTTC
j_call: TRBJ2-5
v_call: TRBV5-1
clone_size: few
d_call: TRBD1

cdr3_aa: CAWSVGTSGYTF
cdr3_nt: TGTGCCTGGAGTGTAGGGACCAGTGGCTACACCTTC
j_call: TRBJ1-2
v_call: TRBV30
clone_size: few
d_call: -

cdr3_aa: CASSLVGDEQFF
cdr3_nt: TGTGCCAGCAGCTTGGTTGGGGATGAGCAGTTCTTC
j_call: TRBJ2-1
v_call: TRBV12-3/TRBV12-4
clone_size: -
d_call: -

cdr3_aa: CASSQTDRGLRYGYTF
cdr3_nt: TGCGCCAGCAGCCAAACGGACAGGGGGTTACGTTACGGCTACACCTTC
j_call: TRBJ1-2
v_call: TRBV4-3
clone_size: -
d_call: TRBD1

cdr3_aa: CASSQDLGGGNTGELFF
cdr3_nt: TGCGCCAGCAGCCAAGATCTGGGCGGGGGGAACACCGGGGAGCTGTTTTTT
j_call: TRBJ2-2
v_call: TRBV4-1
clone_size: -
d_call: TRBD2

cdr3_aa: CASSLGTSLFF
cdr3_nt: TGTGCCAGCAGCTTGGGGACTAGTTTGTTCTTC
j_call: TRBJ2-1
v_call: TRBV7-3
clone_size: few
d_call: TRBD2

cdr3_aa: CAIKRQLEDEQFF
cdr3_nt: TGTGCCATCAAGAGACAGTTGGAGGATGAGCAGTTCTTC
j_call: TRBJ2-1
v_call: TRBV10-3
clone_size: -
d_call: -

cdr3_aa: CASSLGATEAFF
cdr3_nt: TGCGCCAGCAGCCTGGGGGCGACTGAAGCTTTCTTT
j_call: TRBJ1-1
v_call: TRBV5-1
clone_size: once
d_call: -

cdr3_aa: CASSPPGWGGYTF
cdr3_nt: TGTGCCAGCAGTCCACCGGGCTGGGGTGGCTACACCTTC
j_call: TRBJ1-2
v_call: TRBV12-3/TRBV12-4
clone_size: -
d_call: -

cdr3_aa: CASSFDRGTTEAFF
cdr3_nt: TGTGCCAGCAGCTTCGACAGGGGGACCACTGAAGCTTTCTTT
j_call: TRBJ1-1
v_call: TRBV11-2
clone_size: -
d_call: TRBD1

cdr3_aa: CASTISTRQTEAFF
cdr3_nt: TGTGCCAGCACTATCTCCACGAGACAGACTGAAGCTTTCTTT
j_call: TRBJ1-1
v_call: TRBV12-3/TRBV12-4
clone_size: -
d_call: -

cdr3_aa: CSASQYLAGSQETQYF
cdr3_nt: TGCAGTGCTAGCCAATATTTAGCGGGAAGCCAAGAGACCCAGTACTTC
j_call: TRBJ2-5
v_call: TRBV20-1
clone_size: -
d_call: TRBD2

cdr3_aa: CASSATSGGANEQFF
cdr3_nt: TGTGCTAGCAGCGCAACTAGCGGGGGGGCCAATGAGCAGTTCTTC
j_call: TRBJ2-1
v_call: TRBV7-7
clone_size: -
d_call: TRBD2

cdr3_aa: CSAKPQNEKLFF
cdr3_nt: TGCAGTGCTAAGCCCCAAAATGAAAAACTGTTTTTT
j_call: TRBJ1-4
v_call: TRBV20-1
clone_size: -
d_call: -

cdr3_aa: CASRFPGENQPQHF
cdr3_nt: TGTGCCAGCAGGTTCCCAGGGGAGAATCAGCCCCAGCATTTT
j_call: TRBJ1-5
v_call: TRBV6-1
clone_size: -
d_call: -

cdr3_aa: CSARDASGPRPYEQYF
cdr3_nt: TGCAGTGCTAGAGACGCAAGCGGACCGAGACCCTACGAGCAGTACTTC
j_call: TRBJ2-7
v_call: TRBV20-1
clone_size: few
d_call: -

cdr3_aa: CSAQSPRTGRSYEQYF
cdr3_nt: TGCAGTGCTCAAAGCCCCCGAACAGGAAGATCCTACGAGCAGTACTTC
j_call: TRBJ2-7
v_call: TRBV20-1
clone_size: few
d_call: -

cdr3_aa: CATRAGDSSGNTIYF
cdr3_nt: TGTGCCACCAGGGCAGGGGACAGCTCTGGAAACACCATATATTTT
j_call: TRBJ1-3
v_call: TRBV24-1
clone_size: -
d_call: TRBD1

cdr3_aa: CASSLARMRGNEQFF
cdr3_nt: TGTGCCAGCAGCTTAGCTAGAATGAGAGGCAATGAGCAGTTCTTC
j_call: TRBJ2-1
v_call: TRBV7-2
clone_size: -
d_call: -

cdr3_aa: CASSSTGGWLNTEAFF
cdr3_nt: TGTGCCAGCAGCTCGACAGGGGGCTGGTTGAACACTGAAGCTTTCTTT
j_call: TRBJ1-1
v_call: TRBV7-2
clone_size: -
d_call: TRBD1

cdr3_aa: CASSKGGVSADTQYF
cdr3_nt: TGTGCCAGCAGCAAAGGCGGGGTAAGCGCAGATACGCAGTATTTT
j_call: TRBJ2-3
v_call: TRBV21-1
clone_size: -
d_call: -

cdr3_aa: CASSQGQTTEAFF
cdr3_nt: TGTGCCAGCAGCCAGGGACAGACTACTGAAGCTTTCTTT
j_call: TRBJ1-1
v_call: TRBV14
clone_size: -
d_call: TRBD1

cdr3_aa: CASSQGGSRTQYF
cdr3_nt: TGTGCCAGCAGCCAGGGGGGTTCGAGAACGCAGTATTTT
j_call: TRBJ2-3
v_call: TRBV7-9
clone_size: -
d_call: -